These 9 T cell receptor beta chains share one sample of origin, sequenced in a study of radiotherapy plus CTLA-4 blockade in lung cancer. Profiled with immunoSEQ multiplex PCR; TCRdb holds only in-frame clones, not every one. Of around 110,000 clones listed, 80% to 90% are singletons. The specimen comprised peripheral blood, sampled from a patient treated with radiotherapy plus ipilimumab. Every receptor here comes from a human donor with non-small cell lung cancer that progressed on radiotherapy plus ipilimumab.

The CDR3 region has the DNA TGTGCCAGCAGCTTCGACAGGGTCGGGGAAAAACTGTTTTTT. This translates into CASSFDRVGEKLFF. The chain employs TRBV11-2 and TRBJ1-4; TRBD1 matches at 7 bases. Looked up from germline, CDR1 is SGHAT and CDR2 is FQNNGV. J gave up 8 bases and V 3 bases, and 6 bases lay outside the gene matches. CDR3 length: 14 residues.

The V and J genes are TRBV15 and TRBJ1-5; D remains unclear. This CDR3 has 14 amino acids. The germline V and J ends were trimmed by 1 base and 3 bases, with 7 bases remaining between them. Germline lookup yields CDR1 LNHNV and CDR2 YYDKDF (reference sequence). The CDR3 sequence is CATSRGGDNQPQHF. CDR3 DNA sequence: TGTGCCACCAGCAGAGGCGGGGACAATCAGCCCCAGCATTTT.

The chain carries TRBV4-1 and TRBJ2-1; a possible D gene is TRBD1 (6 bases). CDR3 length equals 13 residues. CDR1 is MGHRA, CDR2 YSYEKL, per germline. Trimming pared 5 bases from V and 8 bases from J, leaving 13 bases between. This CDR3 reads CASSIDPGDEQFF. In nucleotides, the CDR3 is TGCGCCAGCAGCATCGACCCAGGGGATGAGCAGTTCTTC.

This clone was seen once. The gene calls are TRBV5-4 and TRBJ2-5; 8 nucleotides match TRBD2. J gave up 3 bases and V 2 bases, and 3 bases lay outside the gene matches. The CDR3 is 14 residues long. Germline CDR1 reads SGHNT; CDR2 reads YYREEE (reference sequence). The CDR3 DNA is TGTGCCAGCAGCTTCCCGGGAGGGGAAGAGACCCAGTACTTC. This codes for CASSFPGGEETQYF.

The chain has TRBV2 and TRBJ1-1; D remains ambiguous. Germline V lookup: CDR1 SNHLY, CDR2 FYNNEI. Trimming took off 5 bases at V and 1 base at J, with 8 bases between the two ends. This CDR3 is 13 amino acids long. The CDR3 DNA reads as TGTGCCAGCAGTATTCGAGAGAACACTGAAGCTTTCTTT. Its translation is CASSIRENTEAFF. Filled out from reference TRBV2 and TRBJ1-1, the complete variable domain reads EPEVTQTPSHQVTQMGQEVILRCVPISNHLYFYWYRQILGQKVEFLVSFYNNEISEKSEIFDDQFSVERPDGSNFTLKIRSTKLEDSAMYFCASSIRENTEAFFGQGTRLTVV.

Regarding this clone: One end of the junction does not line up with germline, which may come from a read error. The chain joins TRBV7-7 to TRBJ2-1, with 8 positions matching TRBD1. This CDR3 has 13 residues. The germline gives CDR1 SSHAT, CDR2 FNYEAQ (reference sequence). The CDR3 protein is CASTQGQGQEQFF. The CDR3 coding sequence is TGTGCTAGCACCCAAGGACAGGGTCAGGAGCAGTTCTTC.

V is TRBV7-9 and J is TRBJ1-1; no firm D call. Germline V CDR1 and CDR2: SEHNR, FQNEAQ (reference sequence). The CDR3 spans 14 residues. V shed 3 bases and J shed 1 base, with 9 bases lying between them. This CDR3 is CASSFLGANTEAFF. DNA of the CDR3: TGTGCCAGCAGCTTCCTGGGTGCGAACACTGAAGCTTTCTTT.

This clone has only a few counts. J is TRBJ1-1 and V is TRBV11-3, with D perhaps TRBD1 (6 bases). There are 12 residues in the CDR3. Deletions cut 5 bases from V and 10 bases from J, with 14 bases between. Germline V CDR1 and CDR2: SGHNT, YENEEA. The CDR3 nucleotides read TGTGCCAGCAGCGAACAGGGCCCTCGAGCTTTCTTT. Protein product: CASSEQGPRAFF.

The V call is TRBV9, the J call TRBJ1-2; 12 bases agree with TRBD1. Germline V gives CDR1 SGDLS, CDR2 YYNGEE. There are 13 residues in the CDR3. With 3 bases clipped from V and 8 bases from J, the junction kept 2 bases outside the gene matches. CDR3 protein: CASSEGTGGGYTF. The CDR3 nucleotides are TGTGCCAGCAGCGAGGGGACAGGGGGCGGCTACACCTTC.